The clone carrying this TCR beta chain was found a few times. Its antigen is unknown. Sequencing used cDNA as its template, made by extracting RNA and reverse transcribing it. Sequencing used immunoSEQ multiplex PCR; TCRdb keeps in-frame clones, though not all of them. The sample includes about 250,000 clones, 60% of them seen just once. This entry is derived from a study of CD8+ T cells in alopecia areata. Study context: Affected scalp percentage determined the severity score of treated patients. The study's findings and limits: Scalp and blood retained many expanded lesional clones during tofacitinib. Tofacitinib produced a significant decrease in scalp clonality and in expanded CD8+ clones among the top 100. Patients shared TCRs less clearly than mice did, possibly for HLA-related reasons.

As to treatment: oral pan-JAK inhibitor, 5-10 mg twice daily. Trimming cost V 1 base and J 15 bases; bases outside gene matches: 6. CDR1 and CDR2 from the germline V gene are LGHNT and FRNRAP. CDR3 length equals 12 residues. This chain uses TRBV12-5 with TRBJ2-1; 7 positions match TRBD1. The TCR sequence derives from a human donor with alopecia areata. The sample in question was CD4+ T cells sorted from blood, obtained around week 54, from a patient treated with tofacitinib. CDR3 in DNA: TGTGCTAGTGGTTTGGCCGGACAGGACGGGTTCTTC. It encodes CASGLAGQDGFF.